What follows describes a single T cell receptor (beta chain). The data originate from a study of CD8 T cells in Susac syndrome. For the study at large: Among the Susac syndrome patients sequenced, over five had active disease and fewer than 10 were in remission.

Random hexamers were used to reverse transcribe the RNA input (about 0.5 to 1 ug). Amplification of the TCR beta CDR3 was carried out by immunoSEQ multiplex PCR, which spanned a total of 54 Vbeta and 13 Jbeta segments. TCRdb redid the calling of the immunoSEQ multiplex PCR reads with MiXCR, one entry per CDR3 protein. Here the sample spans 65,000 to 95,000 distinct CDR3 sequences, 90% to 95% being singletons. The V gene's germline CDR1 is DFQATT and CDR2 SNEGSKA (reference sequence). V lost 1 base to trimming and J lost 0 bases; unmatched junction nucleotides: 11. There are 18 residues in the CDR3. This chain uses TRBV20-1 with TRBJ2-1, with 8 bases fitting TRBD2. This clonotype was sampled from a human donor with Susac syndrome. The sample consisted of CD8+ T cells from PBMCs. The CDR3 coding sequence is TGCAGTGCTAGAGCTTGGCTAGCGGGTACGAGCTCCTACAATGAGCAGTTCTTC. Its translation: CSARAWLAGTSSYNEQFF.